What follows is one T cell receptor (beta chain) and its context. The same CDR3 can be traced to other DNA sequences in this sample. This entry belongs to a study of blood T cell repertoires in COVID-19. The germline CDR1 and CDR2 sequences are KGHSH and LQKENI. V trimming: 6 bases; J trimming: 1 base; junction bases outside the gene matches: 3. The CDR3 has 14 residues. In the authors' workflow: From reference gene primer amplification, estimates of nucleated cell counts were derived. The data were produced by immunoSEQ multiplex PCR, yet TCRdb's version contains in-frame clones alone and is incomplete. V, J and clone size are those of that table, while D and trimming were read from the DNA. This table has 160,000 or so clones, approximately 84% appearing once.

This chain uses TRBV18 with TRBJ1-1, with TRBD1 identical over 9 bases. The material sequenced was peripheral blood. This clonotype was sampled from a woman between 45 and 65 years old with COVID-19, enrolled during active disease. In nucleotides, the CDR3 is TGTGCCAGCTCGGAGACAGGGGGGAACACTGAAGCTTTCTTT. Amino acids: CASSETGGNTEAFF.